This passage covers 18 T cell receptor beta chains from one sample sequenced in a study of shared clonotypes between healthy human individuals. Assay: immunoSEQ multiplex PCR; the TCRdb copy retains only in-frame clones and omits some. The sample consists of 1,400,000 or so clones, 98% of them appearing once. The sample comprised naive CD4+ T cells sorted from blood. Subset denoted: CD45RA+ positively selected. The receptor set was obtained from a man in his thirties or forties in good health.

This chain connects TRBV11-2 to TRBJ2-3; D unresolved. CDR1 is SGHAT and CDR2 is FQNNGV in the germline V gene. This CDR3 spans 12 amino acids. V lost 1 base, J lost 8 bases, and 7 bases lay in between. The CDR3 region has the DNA TGTGCCAGCAGCTTAGCTGGGCCTACGCAGTATTTT. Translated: CASSLAGPTQYF.

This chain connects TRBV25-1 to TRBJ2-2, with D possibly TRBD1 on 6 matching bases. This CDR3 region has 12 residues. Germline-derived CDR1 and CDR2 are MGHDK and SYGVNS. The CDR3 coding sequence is TGTGCTAGGGGGTTAAACACCGGGGAGCTGTTTTTT. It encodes CARGLNTGELFF. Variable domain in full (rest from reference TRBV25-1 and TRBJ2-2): EADIYQTPRYLVIGTGKKITLECSQTMGHDKMYWYQQDPGMELHLIHYSYGVNSTEKGDLSSESTVSRIRTEHFPLTLESARPSHTSQYLCARGLNTGELFFGEGSRLTVL.

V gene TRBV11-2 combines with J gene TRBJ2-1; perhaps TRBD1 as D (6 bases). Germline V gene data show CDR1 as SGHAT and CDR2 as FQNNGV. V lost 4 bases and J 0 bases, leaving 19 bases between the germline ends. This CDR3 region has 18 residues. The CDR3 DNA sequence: TGTGCCAGCAGCTCTAGCACTACAGGGATGAGCTCCTACAATGAGCAGTTCTTC. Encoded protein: CASSSSTTGMSSYNEQFF.

The DNA of the CDR3 is TGCGCCAGCAGCTTGGTTCTGGGTAACAATGAGCAGTTCTTC. As protein: CASSLVLGNNEQFF. The chain recombines TRBV5-1 with TRBJ2-1; no clear D gene. Trimming took off 0 bases at V and 5 bases at J, with 9 bases between the two ends. The CDR3 covers 14 residues. Germline CDR1 and CDR2: SGHRS and YFSETQ.

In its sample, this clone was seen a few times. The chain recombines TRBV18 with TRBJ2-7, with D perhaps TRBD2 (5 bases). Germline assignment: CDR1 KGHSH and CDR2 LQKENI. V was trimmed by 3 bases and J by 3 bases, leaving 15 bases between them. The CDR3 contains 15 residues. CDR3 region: CASSPTRTGDYEQYF. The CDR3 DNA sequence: TGTGCCAGCTCACCTACCCGGACTGGCGACTACGAGCAGTACTTC.

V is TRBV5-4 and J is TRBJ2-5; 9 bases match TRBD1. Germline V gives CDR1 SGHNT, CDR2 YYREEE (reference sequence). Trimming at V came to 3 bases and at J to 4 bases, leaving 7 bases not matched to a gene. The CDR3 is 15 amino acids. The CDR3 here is CASSSRDRVGETQYF. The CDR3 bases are TGTGCCAGCAGCTCACGGGACAGGGTGGGAGAGACCCAGTACTTC.

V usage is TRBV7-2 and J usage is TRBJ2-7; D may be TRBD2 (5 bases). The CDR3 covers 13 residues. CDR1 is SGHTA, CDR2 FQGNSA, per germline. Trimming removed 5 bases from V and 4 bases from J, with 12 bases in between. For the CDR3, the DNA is TGTGCCAGCAGCCAAGGACTCCGTTACGAGCAGTACTTC. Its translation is CASSQGLRYEQYF.

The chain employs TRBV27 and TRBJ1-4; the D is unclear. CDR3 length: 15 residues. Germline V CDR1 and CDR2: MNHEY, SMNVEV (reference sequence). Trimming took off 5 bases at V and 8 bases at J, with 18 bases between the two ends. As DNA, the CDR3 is TGTGCCAGCAGTCAGGACCTTAATCGACGGGAAAAACTGTTTTTT. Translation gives CASSQDLNRREKLFF.

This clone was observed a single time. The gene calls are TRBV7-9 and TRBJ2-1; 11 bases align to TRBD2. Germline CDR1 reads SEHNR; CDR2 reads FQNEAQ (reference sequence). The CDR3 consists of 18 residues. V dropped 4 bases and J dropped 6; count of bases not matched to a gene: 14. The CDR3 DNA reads TGTGCCAGCAGCTATGATAGGGTAGGTAGCGGGAGGGCCAATGAGCAGTTCTTC. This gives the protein CASSYDRVGSGRANEQFF.

For the CDR3, the DNA is TGTGCCACAGGACAGGGCCAATCCTACGAGCAGTACTTC. This translates into CATGQGQSYEQYF. The V and J genes are TRBV2 and TRBJ2-7; 8 bases are shared with TRBD1. Germline CDR1 and CDR2: SNHLY and FYNNEI. V gave up 10 bases and J gave up 1 base; unmatched junction bases: 6. There are 13 residues in the CDR3.

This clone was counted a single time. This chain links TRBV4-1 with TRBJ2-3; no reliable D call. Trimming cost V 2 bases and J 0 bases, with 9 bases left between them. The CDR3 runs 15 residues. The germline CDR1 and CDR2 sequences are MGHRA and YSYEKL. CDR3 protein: CASSQRAESTDTQYF. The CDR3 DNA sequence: TGCGCCAGCAGCCAACGCGCAGAAAGCACAGATACGCAGTATTTT.

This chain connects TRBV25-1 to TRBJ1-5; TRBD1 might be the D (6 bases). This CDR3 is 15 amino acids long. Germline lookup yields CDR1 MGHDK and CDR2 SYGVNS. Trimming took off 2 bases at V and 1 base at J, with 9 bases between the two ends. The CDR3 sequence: CASSEQGPSNQPQHF. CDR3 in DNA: TGTGCCAGCAGTGAACAGGGGCCAAGCAATCAGCCCCAGCATTTT.

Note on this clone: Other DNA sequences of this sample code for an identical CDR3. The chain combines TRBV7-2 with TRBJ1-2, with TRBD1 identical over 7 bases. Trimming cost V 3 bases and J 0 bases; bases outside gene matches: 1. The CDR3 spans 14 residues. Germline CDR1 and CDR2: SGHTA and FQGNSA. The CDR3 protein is CASSLQGANYGYTF. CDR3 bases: TGTGCCAGCAGCTTGCAGGGGGCTAACTATGGCTACACCTTC.

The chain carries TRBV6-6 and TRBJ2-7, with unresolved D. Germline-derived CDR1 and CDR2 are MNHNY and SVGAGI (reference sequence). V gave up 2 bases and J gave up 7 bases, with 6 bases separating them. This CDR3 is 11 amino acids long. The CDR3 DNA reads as TGTGCCAGCAGTTACATGGGGGAGCAGTACTTC. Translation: CASSYMGEQYF.

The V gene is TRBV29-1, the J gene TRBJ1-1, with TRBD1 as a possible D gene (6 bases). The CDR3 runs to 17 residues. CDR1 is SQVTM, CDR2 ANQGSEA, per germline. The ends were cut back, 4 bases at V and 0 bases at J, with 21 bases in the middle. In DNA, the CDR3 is TGCAGCGTTGGATTTTGGAGGACAGATCTAATGAACACTGAAGCTTTCTTT. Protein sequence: CSVGFWRTDLMNTEAFF.

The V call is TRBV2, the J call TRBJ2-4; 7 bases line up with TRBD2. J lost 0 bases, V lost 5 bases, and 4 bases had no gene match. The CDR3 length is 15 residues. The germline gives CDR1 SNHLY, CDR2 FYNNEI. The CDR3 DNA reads TGTGCCAGCAGTAGGGACTACAAAGCCAAAAACATTCAGTACTTC. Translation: CASSRDYKAKNIQYF.

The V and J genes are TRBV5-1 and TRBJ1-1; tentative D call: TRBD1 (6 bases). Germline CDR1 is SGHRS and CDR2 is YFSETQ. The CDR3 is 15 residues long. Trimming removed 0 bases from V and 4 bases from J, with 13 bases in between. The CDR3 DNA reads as TGCGCCAGCAGCTTGGAGGCTGGACAGCCCACTGAAGCTTTCTTT. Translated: CASSLEAGQPTEAFF.

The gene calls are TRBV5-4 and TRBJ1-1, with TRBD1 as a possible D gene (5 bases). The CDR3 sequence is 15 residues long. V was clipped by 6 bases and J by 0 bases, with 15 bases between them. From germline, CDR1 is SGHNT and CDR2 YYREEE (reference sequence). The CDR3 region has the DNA TGTGCCAGCACCCTGGCCGGGGGTATGAACACTGAAGCTTTCTTT. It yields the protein CASTLAGGMNTEAFF.